This T cell receptor (beta chain) was obtained from a study of CD8 T cells in Susac syndrome. The CDR3 spans 14 residues. Germline assignment: CDR1 MDHEN and CDR2 SYDVKM. Trimming left V 4 bases short and J 2 bases short, with 9 bases between. cDNA came from about 0.5 to 1 ug RNA primed by random hexamers. TCR beta CDR3 was amplified by immunoSEQ multiplex PCR. This amplification extended across 54 Vbeta and 13 Jbeta segments. TCRdb reanalysed the immunoSEQ multiplex PCR reads using MiXCR and keeps one entry per CDR3 protein. The sample yields about 160,000 distinct CDR3 sequences, approximately 94% seen once.

The chain couples TRBV28 to TRBJ2-1, with D unresolved. Sample: CD4+ T cells from PBMCs. The receptor's source is a human donor with multiple sclerosis. In DNA, the CDR3 is TGTGCCAGCAGTTCCCCGACTGCCTACAATGAGCAGTTCTTC. This encodes CASSSPTAYNEQFF.